This record concerns one TCR beta chain sequence. The sample originates from a study of blood T cell repertoires in COVID-19. Study overall: Italy, Spain and the United States were the sources of the convalescent and acute COVID-19 samples. The cDNA or gDNA used as material had been derived from T cells, B-cell-depleted T cells, or PBMCs.

Methods used by the authors: Counts of nucleated cells, estimated from reference gene primer amplification, were obtained. Sequenced by immunoSEQ multiplex PCR; TCRdb stores in-frame clones only, minus some. D and trimming come from the DNA, and the V and J calls and clone size come from that table. The sample has some 150,000 clones, 80% to 90% seen once; the top ten hold nearly 10%. This CDR3 comprises 15 residues. The source material was peripheral blood. The genes are TRBV21-1 and TRBJ1-2; the D call in the table, TRBD1, was not verified against the DNA. TRBV21-1 is flagged as a pseudogene. The clonotype originates from a woman aged 45-60 years with acute or convalescent COVID-19. CDR3 in amino acids: CASSKRHDLGYGYTF. The CDR3 DNA is TGTGCCAGCAGCAAAAGACACGACCTGGGCTATGGCTACACCTTC.